This T cell receptor beta chain was profiled in a study of long-term antiretroviral therapy in people with HIV. Study findings and constraints: Versus controls, repertoires in people with HIV had narrower CDR3 length ranges.

It was version v3.0 of the immunoSEQ assay that was run at survey level. Produced via immunoSEQ multiplex PCR; TCRdb's table is partial and in-frame only. The profile covers roughly 28,000 clones, with more than 75% appearing a single time and approximately 15% taken by the ten largest. A remark on this clone: Its matching antigen is unknown.

Germline CDR1 is MDHEN and CDR2 is SYDVKM. This CDR3 is built from 15 residues. Trimming pared 6 bases from V and 4 bases from J, leaving 18 bases between. The specimen was unsorted PBMCs, collected 2.9 years after starting antiretroviral therapy. This sequence originates from a man aged 50-59 years with HIV. This chain connects TRBV28 to TRBJ1-2; D might be TRBD1 (5 bases). CDR3 loop: CASSDSRVPVYGYTF. DNA of the CDR3: TGTGCCAGCAGCGACTCCAGGGTGCCAGTCTATGGCTACACCTTC.